This TCR beta chain derives from a study of T cells in Graves' hyperthyroidism and ophthalmopathy. Findings and limits, study-wide: Most clonotypes that expanded in the thyroid above 0.001 also showed up in blood.

This CDR3 is 18 amino acids long. V trimming: 7 bases; J trimming: 4 bases; junction bases outside the gene matches: 20. With respect to this clonotype: The target antigen is unknown.

Amplification targeted TCR beta CDR3 regions from RNA transcripts. An initial round of RT-PCR targeting the TCR CDR3 relied on the HTBI primer set. Using its own MiXCR run on the multiplex PCR reads, TCRdb lists one record per CDR3 protein. The sample lists about 600,000 distinct CDR3 sequences, roughly 15% occurring once. Sequenced material: blood. This rearrangement joins TRBV12-3 or TRBV12-4 to TRBJ2-7; 9 bases align to TRBD1. The sequence came from a woman aged 45 to 65 with Graves' ophthalmopathy. The CDR3 is CASTIPLCPGQGWYEQYF. The CDR3 nucleotides are TGTGCCAGCACCATACCCCTCTGTCCGGGACAGGGATGGTACGAGCAGTACTTC.